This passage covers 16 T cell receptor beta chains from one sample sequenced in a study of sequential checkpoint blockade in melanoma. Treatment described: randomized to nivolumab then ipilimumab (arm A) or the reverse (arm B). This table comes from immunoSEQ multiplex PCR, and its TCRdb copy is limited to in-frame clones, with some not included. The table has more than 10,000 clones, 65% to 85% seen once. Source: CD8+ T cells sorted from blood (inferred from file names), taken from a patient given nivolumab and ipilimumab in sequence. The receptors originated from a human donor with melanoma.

Here the CDR3 DNA reads TGCGCCAGCAGCCAAGAAGGGGGCACCTACGAGCAGTACTTC. Translating it yields CASSQEGGTYEQYF. The chain combines TRBV4-1 with TRBJ2-7; 7 nucleotides line up with TRBD1. Germline loops: CDR1 MGHRA, CDR2 YSYEKL. Trimming took 0 bases from V and 2 from J; bases not matched to a gene: 1. The CDR3 runs 14 residues.

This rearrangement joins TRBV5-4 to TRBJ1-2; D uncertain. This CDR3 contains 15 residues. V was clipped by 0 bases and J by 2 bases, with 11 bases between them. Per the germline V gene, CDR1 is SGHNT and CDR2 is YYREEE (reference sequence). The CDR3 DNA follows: TGTGCCAGCAGCTTGGACCTTGGAGACAACTATGGCTACACCTTC. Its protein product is CASSLDLGDNYGYTF.

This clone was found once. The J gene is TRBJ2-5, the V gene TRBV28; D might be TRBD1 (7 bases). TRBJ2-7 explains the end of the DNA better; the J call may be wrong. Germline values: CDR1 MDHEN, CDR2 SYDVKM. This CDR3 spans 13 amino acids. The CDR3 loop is CAIRGTVNYEQYF. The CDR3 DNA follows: TGTGCCATACGCGGGACAGTGAACTACGAGCAGTACTTC.

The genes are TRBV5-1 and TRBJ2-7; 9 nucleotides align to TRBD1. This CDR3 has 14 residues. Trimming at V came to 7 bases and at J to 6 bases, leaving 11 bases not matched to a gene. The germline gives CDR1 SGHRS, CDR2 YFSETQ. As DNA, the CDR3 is TGCGCCAGCGGGACCGGGACAGGGTCGGGCGAGCAGTACTTC. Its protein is CASGTGTGSGEQYF.

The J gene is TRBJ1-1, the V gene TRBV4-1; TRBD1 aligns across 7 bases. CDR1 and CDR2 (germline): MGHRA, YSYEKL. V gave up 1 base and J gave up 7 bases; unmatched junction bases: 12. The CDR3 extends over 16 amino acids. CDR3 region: CASSQAQQGSGFEAFF. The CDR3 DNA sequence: TGCGCCAGCAGCCAAGCCCAACAGGGGAGCGGGTTTGAAGCTTTCTTT.

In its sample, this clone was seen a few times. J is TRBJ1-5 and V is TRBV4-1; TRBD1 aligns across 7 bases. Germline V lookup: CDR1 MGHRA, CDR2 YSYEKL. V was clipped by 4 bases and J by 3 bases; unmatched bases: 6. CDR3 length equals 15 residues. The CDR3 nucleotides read TGCGCCAGCAGCCCCACGACAGGGTACAATCAGCCCCAGCATTTT. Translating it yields CASSPTTGYNQPQHF.

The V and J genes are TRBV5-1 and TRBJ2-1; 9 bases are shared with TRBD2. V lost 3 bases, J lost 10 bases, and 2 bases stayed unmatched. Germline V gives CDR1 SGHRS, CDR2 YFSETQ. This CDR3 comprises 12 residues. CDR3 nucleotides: TGCGCCAGCAGCTCGGGACTAGCCGAGCAGTTCTTC. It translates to CASSSGLAEQFF.

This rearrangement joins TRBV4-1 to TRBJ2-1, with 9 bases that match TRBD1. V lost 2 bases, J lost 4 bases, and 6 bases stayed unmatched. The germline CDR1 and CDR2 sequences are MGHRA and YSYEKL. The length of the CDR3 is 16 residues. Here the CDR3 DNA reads TGCGCCAGCAGCCAACTGGGGACAGGGCTTTACAATGAGCAGTTCTTC. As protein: CASSQLGTGLYNEQFF.

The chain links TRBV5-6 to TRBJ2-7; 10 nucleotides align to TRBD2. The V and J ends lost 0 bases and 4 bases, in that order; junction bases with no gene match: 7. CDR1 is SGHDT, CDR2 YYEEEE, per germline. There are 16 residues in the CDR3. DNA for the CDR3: TGTGCCAGCAGCTTGGGGGCTAGCGGGAGCAGATACGAGCAGTACTTC. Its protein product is CASSLGASGSRYEQYF.

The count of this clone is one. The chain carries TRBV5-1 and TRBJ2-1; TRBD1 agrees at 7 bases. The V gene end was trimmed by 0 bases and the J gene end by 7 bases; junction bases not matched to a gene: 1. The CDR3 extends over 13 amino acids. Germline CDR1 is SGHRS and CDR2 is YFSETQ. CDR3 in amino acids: CASSLAQGNEQFF. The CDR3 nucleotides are TGCGCCAGCAGCTTGGCACAGGGGAATGAGCAGTTCTTC.

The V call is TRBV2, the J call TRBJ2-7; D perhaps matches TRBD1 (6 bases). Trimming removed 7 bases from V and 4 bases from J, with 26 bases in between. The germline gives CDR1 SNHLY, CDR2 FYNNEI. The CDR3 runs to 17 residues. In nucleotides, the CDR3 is TGTGCCAGCAACCTTCTAGCACAGGGTACTCCGACTTACGAGCAGTACTTC. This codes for CASNLLAQGTPTYEQYF.

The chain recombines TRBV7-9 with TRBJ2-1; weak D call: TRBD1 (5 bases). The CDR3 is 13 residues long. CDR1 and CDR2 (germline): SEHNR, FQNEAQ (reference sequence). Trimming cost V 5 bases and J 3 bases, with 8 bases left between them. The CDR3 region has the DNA TGTGCCAGCAGCCGGACATACTACAATGAGCAGTTCTTC. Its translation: CASSRTYYNEQFF.

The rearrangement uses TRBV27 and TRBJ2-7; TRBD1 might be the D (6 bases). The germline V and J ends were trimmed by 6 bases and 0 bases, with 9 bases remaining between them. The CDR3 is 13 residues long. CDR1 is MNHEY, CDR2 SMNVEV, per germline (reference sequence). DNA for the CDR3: TGTGCCAGCAGATCAGGGGACTCCTACGAGCAGTACTTC. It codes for CASRSGDSYEQYF.

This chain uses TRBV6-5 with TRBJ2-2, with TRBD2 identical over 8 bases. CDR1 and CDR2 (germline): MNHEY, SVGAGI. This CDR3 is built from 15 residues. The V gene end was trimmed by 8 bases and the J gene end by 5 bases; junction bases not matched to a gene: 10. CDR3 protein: CASSFQGGGTGELFF. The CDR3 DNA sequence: TGTGCCAGCTCTTTCCAAGGCGGGGGGACCGGGGAGCTGTTTTTT.

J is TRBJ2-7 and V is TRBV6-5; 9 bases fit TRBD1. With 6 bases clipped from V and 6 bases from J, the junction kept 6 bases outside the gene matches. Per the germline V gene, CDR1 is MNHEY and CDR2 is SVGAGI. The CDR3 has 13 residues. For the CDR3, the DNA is TGTGCCAGCAGCTACGGGACAGGGTTCGAGCAGTACTTC. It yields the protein CASSYGTGFEQYF.

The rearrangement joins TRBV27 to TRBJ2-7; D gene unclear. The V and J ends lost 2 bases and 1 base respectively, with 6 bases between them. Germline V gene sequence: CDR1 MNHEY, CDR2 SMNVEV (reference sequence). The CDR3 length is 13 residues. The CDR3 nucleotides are TGTGCCAGCAGTTTAACGCAGTCCTACGAGCAGTACTTC. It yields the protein CASSLTQSYEQYF.